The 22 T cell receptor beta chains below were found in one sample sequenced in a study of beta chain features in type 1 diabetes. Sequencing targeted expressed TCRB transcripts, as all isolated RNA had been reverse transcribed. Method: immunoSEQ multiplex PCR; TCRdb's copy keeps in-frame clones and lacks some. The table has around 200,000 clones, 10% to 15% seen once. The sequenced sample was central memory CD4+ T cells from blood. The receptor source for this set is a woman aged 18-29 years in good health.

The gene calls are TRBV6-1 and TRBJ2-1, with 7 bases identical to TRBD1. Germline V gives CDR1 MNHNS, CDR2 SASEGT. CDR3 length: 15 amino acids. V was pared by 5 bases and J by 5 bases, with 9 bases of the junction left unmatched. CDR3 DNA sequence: TGTGCCAGCAGTATACACAGGGGAGCGCACAATGAGCAGTTCTTC. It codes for CASSIHRGAHNEQFF.

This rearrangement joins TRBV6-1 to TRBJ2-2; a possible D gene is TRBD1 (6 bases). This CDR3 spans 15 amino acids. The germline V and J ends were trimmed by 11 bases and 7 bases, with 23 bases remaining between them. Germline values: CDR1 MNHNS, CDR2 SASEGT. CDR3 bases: TGTGCCGGAGCCGGGACACCCTCTGCCGGCGGGGAGCTGTTTTTT. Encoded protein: CAGAGTPSAGGELFF.

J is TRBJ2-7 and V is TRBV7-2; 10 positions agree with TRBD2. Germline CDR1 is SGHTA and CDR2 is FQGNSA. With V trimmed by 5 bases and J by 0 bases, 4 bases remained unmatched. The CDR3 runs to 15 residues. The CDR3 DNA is TGTGCCAGCAGCCAAGCGGGAGGGATCTCCTACGAGCAGTACTTC. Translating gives CASSQAGGISYEQYF.

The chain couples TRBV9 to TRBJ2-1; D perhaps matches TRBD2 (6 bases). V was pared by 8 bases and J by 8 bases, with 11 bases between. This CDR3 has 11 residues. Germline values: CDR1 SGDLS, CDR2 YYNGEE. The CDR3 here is CASSREDEQFF. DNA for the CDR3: TGTGCCAGTTCGAGGGAGGATGAGCAGTTCTTC.

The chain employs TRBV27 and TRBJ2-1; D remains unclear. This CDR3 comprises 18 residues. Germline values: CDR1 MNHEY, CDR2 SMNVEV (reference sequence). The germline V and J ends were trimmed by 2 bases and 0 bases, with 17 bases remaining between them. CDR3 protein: CASSLDSLAPYSYNEQFF. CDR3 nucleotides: TGTGCCAGCAGTTTAGACTCCCTGGCCCCCTACTCCTACAATGAGCAGTTCTTC.

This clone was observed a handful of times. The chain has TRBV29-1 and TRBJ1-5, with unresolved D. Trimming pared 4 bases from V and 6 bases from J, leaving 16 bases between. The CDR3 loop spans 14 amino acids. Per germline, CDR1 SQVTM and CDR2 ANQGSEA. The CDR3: CSVGWADFTQPQHF. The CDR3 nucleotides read TGCAGCGTTGGGTGGGCGGACTTTACTCAGCCCCAGCATTTT.

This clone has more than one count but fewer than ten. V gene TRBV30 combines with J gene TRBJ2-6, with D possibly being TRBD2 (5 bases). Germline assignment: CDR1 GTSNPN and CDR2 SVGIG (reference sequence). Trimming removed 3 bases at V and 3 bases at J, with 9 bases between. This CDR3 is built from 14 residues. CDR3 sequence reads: CAWSAGVGANVLTF. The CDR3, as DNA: TGTGCCTGGAGCGCCGGGGTTGGGGCCAACGTCCTGACTTTC.

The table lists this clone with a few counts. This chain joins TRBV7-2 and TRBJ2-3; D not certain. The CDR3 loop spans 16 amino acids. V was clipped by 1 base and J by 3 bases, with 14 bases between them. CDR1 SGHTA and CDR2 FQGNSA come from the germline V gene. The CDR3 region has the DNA TGTGCCAGCAGCTTAGGATCCAGGAAAGAAACAGATACGCAGTATTTT. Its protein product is CASSLGSRKETDTQYF.

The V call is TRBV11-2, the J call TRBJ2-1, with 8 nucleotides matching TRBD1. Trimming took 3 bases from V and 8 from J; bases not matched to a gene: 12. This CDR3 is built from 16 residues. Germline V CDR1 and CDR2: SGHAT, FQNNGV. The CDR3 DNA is TGTGCCAGCAGCTTCGGGGCTAACAGGGGGAGCGATGAGCAGTTCTTC. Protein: CASSFGANRGSDEQFF.

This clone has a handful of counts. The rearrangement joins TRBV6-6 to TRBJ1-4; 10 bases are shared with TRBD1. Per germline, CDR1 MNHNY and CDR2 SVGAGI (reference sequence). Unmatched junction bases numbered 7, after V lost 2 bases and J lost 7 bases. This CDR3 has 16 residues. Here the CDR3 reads CASSYPNRQGAEKLFF. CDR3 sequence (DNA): TGTGCCAGCAGTTACCCCAACAGACAGGGGGCTGAAAAACTGTTTTTT.

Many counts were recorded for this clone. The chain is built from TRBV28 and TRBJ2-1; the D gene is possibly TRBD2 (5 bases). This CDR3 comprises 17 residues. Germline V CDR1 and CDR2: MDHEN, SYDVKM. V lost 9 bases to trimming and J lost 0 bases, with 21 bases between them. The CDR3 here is CASTSSGTPSSYNEQFF. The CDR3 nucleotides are TGTGCCAGTACCTCAAGCGGAACTCCAAGCTCCTACAATGAGCAGTTCTTC.

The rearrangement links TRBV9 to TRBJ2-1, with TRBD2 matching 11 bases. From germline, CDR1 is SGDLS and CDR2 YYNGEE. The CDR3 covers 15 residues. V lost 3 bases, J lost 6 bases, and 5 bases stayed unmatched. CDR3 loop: CASSARLAGINEQFF. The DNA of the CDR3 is TGTGCCAGCAGCGCCCGACTAGCGGGAATCAATGAGCAGTTCTTC.

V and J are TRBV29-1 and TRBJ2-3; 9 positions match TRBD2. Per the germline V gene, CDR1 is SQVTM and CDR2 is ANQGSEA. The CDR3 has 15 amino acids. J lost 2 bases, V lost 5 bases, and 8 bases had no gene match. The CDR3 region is CSVSSGLALTDTQYF. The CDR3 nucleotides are TGCAGCGTTTCCTCTGGACTAGCGCTCACAGATACGCAGTATTTT.

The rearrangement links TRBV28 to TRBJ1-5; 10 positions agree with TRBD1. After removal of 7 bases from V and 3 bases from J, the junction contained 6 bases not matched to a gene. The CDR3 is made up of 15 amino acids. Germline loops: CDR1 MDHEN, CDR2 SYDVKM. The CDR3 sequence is CASIAGTGANQPQHF. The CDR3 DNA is TGTGCCAGCATTGCCGGGACAGGGGCCAATCAGCCCCAGCATTTT.

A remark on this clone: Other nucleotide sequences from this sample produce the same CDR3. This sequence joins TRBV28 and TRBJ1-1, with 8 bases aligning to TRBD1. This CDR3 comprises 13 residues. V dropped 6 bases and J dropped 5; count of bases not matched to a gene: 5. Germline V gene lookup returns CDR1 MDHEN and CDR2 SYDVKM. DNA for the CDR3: TGTGCCAGCAGGGTCCGACAGGGGACTGAAGCTTTCTTT. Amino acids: CASRVRQGTEAFF.

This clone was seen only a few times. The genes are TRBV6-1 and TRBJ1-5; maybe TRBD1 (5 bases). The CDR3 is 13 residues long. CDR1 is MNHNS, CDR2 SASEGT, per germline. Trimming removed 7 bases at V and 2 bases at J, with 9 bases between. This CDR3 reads CASTWGGNQPQHF. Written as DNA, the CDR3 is TGTGCCAGCACATGGGGGGGCAATCAGCCCCAGCATTTT.

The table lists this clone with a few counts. The CDR3 here is CASSVGQGSTYEQYF. Written as DNA, the CDR3 is TGTGCCAGCAGTGTAGGACAGGGATCTACCTACGAGCAGTACTTC. The rearrangement joins TRBV2 to TRBJ2-7; 8 nucleotides align to TRBD1. The V segment lost 4 bases and the J segment 2 bases; nucleotides outside the gene matches: 7. The germline V gene encodes CDR1 SNHLY and CDR2 FYNNEI. The CDR3 contains 15 residues.

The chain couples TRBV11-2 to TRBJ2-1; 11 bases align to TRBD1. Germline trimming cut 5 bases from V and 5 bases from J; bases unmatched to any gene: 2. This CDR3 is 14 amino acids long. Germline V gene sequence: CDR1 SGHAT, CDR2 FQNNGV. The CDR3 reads CASSADRGHNEQFF. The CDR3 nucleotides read TGTGCCAGCAGCGCGGACAGGGGGCACAATGAGCAGTTCTTC.

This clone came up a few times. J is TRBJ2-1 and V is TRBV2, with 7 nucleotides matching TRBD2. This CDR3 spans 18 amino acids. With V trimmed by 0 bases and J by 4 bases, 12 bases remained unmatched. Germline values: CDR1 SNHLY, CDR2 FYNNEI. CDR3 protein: CASSEAQVFYGGYNEQFF. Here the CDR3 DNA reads TGTGCCAGCAGTGAAGCGCAAGTTTTTTACGGGGGGTACAATGAGCAGTTCTTC. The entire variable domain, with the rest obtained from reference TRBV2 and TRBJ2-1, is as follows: EPEVTQTPSHQVTQMGQEVILRCVPISNHLYFYWYRQILGQKVEFLVSFYNNEISEKSEIFDDQFSVERPDGSNFTLKIRSTKLEDSAMYFCASSEAQVFYGGYNEQFFGPGTRLTVL.

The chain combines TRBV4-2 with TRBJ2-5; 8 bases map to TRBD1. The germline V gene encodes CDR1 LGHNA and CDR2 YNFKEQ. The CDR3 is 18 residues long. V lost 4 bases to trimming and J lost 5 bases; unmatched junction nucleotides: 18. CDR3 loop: CASSPLGAGQGLYETQYF. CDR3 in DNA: TGTGCCAGCAGCCCCCTGGGGGCAGGACAGGGACTCTACGAGACCCAGTACTTC.

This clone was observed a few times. CDR3 amino acids: CASEPTGGTYEQYF. CDR3 DNA sequence: TGTGCCAGCGAGCCGACAGGCGGAACCTACGAGCAGTACTTC. The chain uses TRBV2 and TRBJ2-7; possible D gene TRBD1, 6 bases. The CDR3 consists of 14 residues. Germline assignment: CDR1 SNHLY and CDR2 FYNNEI. Between the trimmed V and J ends, which lost 8 bases and 2 bases, there was a span of 16 bases.

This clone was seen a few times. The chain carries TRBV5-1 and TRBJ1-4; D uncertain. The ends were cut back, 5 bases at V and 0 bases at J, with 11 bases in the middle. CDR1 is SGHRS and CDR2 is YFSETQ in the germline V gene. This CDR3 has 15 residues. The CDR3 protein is CASSQRSATNEKLFF. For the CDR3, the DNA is TGCGCCAGCAGTCAGCGAAGTGCAACTAATGAAAAACTGTTTTTT.